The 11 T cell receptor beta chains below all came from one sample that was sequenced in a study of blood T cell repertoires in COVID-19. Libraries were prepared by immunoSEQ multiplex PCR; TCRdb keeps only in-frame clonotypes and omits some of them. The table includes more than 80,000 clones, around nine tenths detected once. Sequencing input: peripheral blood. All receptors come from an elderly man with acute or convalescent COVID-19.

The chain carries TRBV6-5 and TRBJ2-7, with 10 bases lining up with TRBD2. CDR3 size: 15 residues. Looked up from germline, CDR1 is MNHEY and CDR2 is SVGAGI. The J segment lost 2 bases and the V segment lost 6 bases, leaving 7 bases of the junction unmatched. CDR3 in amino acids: CASRPSGRVPYEQYF. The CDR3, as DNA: TGTGCCAGCAGACCAAGCGGGAGGGTCCCCTACGAGCAGTACTTC.

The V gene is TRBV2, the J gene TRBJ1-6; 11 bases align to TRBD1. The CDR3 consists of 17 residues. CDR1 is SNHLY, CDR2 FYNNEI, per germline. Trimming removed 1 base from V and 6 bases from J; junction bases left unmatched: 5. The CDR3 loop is CASSEVGQGARNSPLHF. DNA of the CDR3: TGTGCCAGCAGTGAAGTAGGACAGGGGGCGCGTAATTCACCCCTCCACTTT.

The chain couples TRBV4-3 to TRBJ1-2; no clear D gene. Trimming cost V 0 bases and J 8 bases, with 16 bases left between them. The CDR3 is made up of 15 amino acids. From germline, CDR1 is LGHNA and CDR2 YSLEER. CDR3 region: CASSQEIGPAGGYTF. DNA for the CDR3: TGCGCCAGCAGCCAAGAGATCGGGCCGGCGGGCGGCTACACCTTC.

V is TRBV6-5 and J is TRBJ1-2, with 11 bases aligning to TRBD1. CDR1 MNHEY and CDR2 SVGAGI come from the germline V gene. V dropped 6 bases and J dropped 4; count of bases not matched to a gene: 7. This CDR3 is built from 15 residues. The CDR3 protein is CASRAGQGAVYGYTF. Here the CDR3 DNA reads TGTGCCAGCAGGGCAGGACAGGGGGCGGTCTATGGCTACACCTTC.

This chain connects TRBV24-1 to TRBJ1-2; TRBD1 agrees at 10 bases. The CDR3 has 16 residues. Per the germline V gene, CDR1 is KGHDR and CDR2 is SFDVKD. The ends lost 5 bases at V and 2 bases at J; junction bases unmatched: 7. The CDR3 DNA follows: TGTGCCACCAGTGGGCGGACAGGGGGACCCAACTATGGCTACACCTTC. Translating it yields CATSGRTGGPNYGYTF.

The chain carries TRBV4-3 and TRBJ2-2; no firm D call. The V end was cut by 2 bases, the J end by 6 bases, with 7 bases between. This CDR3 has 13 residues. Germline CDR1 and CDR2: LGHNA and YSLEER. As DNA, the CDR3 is TGCGCCAGCAGCCAACTAGTTTCCGGGGAGCTGTTTTTT. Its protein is CASSQLVSGELFF.

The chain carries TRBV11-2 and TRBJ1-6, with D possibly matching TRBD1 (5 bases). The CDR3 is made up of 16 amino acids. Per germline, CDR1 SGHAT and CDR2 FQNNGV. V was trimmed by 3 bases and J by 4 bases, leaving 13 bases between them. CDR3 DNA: TGTGCCAGCAGCTTTTCCCCGGGACTGTATAATTCACCCCTCCACTTT. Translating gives CASSFSPGLYNSPLHF.

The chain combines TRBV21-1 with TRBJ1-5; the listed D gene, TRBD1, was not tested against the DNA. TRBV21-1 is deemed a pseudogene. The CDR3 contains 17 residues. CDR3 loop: CASSKLGYRGGRQPQHF. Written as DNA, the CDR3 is TGTGCCAGCAGCAAATTAGGGTACAGGGGGGGGCGTCAGCCCCAGCATTTT.

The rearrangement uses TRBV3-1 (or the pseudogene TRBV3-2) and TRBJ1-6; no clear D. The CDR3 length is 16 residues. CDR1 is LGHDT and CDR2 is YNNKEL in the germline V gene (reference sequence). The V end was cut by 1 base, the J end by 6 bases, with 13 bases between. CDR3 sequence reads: CASSQGAGGLNSPLHF. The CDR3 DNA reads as TGTGCCAGCAGCCAAGGTGCGGGCGGCCTTAATTCACCCCTCCACTTT.

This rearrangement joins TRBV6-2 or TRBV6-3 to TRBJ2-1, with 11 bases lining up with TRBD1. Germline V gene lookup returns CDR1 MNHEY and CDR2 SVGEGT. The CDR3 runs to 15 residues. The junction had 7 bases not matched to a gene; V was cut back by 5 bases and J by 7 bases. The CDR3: CASSPDRGLSNEQFF. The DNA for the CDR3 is TGTGCCAGCAGTCCGGACAGGGGGCTGTCAAATGAGCAGTTCTTC.

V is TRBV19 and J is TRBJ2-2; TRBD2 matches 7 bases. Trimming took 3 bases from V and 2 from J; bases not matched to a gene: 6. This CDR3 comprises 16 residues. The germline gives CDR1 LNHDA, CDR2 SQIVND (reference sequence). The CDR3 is CASSMRLAANTGELFF. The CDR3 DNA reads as TGTGCCAGTAGTATGCGGCTAGCGGCCAACACCGGGGAGCTGTTTTTT.